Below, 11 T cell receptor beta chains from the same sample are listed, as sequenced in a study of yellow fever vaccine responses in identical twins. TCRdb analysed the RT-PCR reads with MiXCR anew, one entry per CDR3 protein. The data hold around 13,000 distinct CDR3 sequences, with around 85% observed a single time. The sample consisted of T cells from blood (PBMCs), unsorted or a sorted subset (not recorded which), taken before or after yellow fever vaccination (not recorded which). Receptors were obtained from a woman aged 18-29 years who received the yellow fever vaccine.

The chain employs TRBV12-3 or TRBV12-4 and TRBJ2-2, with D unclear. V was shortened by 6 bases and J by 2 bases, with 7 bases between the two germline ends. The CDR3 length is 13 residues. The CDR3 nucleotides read TGTGCCAGCAGCCTGGATAACACCGGGGAGCTGTTTTTT. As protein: CASSLDNTGELFF.

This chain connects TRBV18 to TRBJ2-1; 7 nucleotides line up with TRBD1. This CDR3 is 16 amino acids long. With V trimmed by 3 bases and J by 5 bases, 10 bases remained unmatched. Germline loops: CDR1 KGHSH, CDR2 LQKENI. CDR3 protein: CASSPTGPSHDNEQFF. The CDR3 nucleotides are TGTGCCAGCTCACCGACAGGGCCCTCTCACGACAATGAGCAGTTCTTC.

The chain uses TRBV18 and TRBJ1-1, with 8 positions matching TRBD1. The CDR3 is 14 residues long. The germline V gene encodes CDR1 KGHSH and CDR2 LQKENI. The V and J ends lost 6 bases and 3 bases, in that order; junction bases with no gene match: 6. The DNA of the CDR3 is TGTGCCAGCTCGGACAGGGCGGGGTACACTGAAGCTTTCTTT. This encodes CASSDRAGYTEAFF.

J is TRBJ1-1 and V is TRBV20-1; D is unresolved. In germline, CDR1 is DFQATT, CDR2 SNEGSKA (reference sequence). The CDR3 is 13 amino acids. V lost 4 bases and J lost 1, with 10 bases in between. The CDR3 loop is CSAIRSPNTEAFF. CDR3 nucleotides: TGCAGTGCTATCAGGTCGCCGAACACTGAAGCTTTCTTT.

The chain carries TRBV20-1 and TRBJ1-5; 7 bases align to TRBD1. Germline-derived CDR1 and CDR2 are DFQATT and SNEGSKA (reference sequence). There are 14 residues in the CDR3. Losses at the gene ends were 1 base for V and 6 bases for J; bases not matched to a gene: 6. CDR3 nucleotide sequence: TGCAGTGCTAGAGTTGGCAGGGGGTCTCAGCCCCAGCATTTT. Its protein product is CSARVGRGSQPQHF.

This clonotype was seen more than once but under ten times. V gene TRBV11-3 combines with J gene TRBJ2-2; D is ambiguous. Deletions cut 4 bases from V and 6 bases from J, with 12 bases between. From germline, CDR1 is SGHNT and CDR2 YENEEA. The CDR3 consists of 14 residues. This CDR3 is CASSYVSGSGELFF. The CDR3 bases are TGTGCCAGCAGCTACGTGTCCGGGTCCGGGGAGCTGTTTTTT.

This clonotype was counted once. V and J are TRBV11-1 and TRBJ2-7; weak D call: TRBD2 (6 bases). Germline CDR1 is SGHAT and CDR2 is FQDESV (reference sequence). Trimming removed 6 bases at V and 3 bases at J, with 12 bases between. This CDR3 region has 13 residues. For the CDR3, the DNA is TGTGCCAGCAGATCGGGAGTCCTCTACGAGCAGTACTTC. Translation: CASRSGVLYEQYF.

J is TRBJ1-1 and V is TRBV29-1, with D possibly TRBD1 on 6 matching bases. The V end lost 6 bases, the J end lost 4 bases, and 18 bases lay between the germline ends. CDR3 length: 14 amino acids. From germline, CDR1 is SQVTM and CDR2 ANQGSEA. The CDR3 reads CSVGDTGSITEAFF. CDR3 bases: TGCAGCGTCGGGGACACCGGATCGATCACTGAAGCTTTCTTT.

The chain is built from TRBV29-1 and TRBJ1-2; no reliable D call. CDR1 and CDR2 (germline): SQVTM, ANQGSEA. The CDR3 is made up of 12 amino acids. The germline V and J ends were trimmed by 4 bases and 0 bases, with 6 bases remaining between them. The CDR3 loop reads CSVVDTNYGYTF. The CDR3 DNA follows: TGCAGCGTTGTCGATACTAACTATGGCTACACCTTC.

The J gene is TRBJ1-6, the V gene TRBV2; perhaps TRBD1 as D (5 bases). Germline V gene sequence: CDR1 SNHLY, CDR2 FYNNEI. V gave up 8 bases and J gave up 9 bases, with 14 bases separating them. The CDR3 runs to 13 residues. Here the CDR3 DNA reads TGTGCCAGCCGGCGGGGCATGGGTTCACCCCTCCACTTT. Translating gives CASRRGMGSPLHF.

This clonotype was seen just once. DNA for the CDR3: TGTGCCAGCAGCCAAGTATTCGGGACAGGGATTGCTACGCAGTATTTT. It encodes CASSQVFGTGIATQYF. V usage is TRBV3-1 and J usage is TRBJ2-3, with TRBD1 matching over 9 bases. The CDR3 runs 16 residues. J gave up 8 bases and V 1 base, and 10 bases lay outside the gene matches. Germline CDR1 reads LGHDT; CDR2 reads YNNKEL (reference sequence).